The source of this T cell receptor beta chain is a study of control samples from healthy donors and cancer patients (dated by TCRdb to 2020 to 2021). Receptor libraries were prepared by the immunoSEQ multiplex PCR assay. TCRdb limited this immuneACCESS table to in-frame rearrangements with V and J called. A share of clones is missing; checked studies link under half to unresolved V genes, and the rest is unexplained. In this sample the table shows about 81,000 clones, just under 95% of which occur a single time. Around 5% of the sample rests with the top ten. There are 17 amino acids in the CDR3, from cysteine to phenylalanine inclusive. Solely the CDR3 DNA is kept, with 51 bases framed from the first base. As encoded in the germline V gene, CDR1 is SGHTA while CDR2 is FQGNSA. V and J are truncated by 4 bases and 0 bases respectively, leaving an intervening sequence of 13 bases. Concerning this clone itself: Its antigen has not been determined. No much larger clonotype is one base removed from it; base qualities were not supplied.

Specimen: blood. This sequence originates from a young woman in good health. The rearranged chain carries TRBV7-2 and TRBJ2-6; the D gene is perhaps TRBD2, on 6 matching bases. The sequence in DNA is TGTGCCAGCAGCTGGGGACTTACCCCCTCTGGGGCCAACGTCCTGACTTTC. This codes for CASSWGLTPSGANVLTF.